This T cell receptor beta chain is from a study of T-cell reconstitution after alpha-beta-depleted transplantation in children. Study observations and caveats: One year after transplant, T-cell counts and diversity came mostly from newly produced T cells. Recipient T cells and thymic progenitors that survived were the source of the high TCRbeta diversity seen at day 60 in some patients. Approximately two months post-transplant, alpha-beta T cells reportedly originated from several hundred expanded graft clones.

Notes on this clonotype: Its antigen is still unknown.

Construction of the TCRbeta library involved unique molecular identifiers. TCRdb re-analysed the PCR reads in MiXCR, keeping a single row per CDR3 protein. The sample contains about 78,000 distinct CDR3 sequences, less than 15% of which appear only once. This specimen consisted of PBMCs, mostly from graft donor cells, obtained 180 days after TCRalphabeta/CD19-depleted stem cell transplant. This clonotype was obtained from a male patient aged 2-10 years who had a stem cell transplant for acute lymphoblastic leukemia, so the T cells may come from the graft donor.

The CDR3 region is CASSQKGLAGNEQFF. DNA for the CDR3: TGCGCCAGCAGCCAAAAGGGACTAGCGGGGAATGAGCAGTTCTTC. The J gene is TRBJ2-1, the V gene TRBV4-1; 13 positions agree with TRBD2. There are 15 residues in the CDR3. V lost 2 bases to trimming and J lost 7 bases; unmatched junction nucleotides: 2. The germline V gene encodes CDR1 MGHRA and CDR2 YSYEKL.